The 23 T cell receptor beta chains presented below share a single source sample, sequenced in a study of beta chain features in type 1 diabetes. Study results and caveats: Patients with Type 1 diabetes showed moderately but significantly shorter TCRB CDR3s in all four CD4+ subsets.

Their recognized antigens are unknown. Reverse transcribing all isolated RNA meant expressed TCRB transcripts were sequenced. Using immunoSEQ multiplex PCR, the repertoire was profiled, and TCRdb retains in-frame clones only, with some absent. The sample has around 280,000 clones, about 15% seen once; the top ten hold less than 0.02%. What was sequenced was naive CD4+ T cells from blood. These receptors were taken from a man aged 18 to 30 with type 1 diabetes.

The gene calls are TRBV18 and TRBJ2-7, with 9 bases that match TRBD1. Germline V gene lookup returns CDR1 KGHSH and CDR2 LQKENI. V dropped 4 bases and J dropped 0; count of bases not matched to a gene: 7. The CDR3 is 16 residues long. The CDR3 protein is CASSRNDRGSSYEQYF. The CDR3 region has the DNA TGTGCCAGCTCACGCAACGACAGGGGGAGCTCCTACGAGCAGTACTTC.

The CDR3 here is CASSDSSNQPQHF. The CDR3 DNA is TGTGCCAGTAGTGACAGCAGCAATCAGCCCCAGCATTTT. The chain carries TRBV19 and TRBJ1-5; D is possibly TRBD1 (5 bases). There are 13 residues in the CDR3. Germline-derived CDR1 and CDR2 are LNHDA and SQIVND (reference sequence). V was shortened by 5 bases and J by 1 base, with 6 bases between the two germline ends.

This chain joins TRBV9 and TRBJ2-1; 12 bases agree with TRBD1. The V gene's germline CDR1 is SGDLS and CDR2 YYNGEE. After removal of 0 bases from V and 6 bases from J, the junction contained 4 bases not matched to a gene. The CDR3 is 16 amino acids. CDR3: CASSVEGQGAGNEQFF. CDR3 nucleotides: TGTGCCAGCAGCGTAGAGGGACAGGGGGCAGGCAATGAGCAGTTCTTC.

The chain recombines TRBV2 with TRBJ1-5; D remains ambiguous. Trimming pared 4 bases from V and 4 bases from J, leaving 8 bases between. Germline CDR1 and CDR2: SNHLY and FYNNEI. The CDR3 runs to 13 residues. CDR3 loop: CASSVSENQPQHF. In DNA, the CDR3 is TGTGCCAGCAGTGTCTCTGAGAATCAGCCCCAGCATTTT.

This clone was counted a few times. The CDR3 DNA sequence: TGTGCCAGCAGTCCAGGGGGAGCGGCCAAAAACATTCAGTACTTC. It encodes CASSPGGAAKNIQYF. The J gene is TRBJ2-4, the V gene TRBV6-5; 7 bases align to TRBD1. V dropped 5 bases and J dropped 1; count of bases not matched to a gene: 5. CDR1 is MNHEY, CDR2 SVGAGI, per germline. The CDR3 is made up of 15 amino acids.

This clone was found a few times. The gene calls are TRBV28 and TRBJ2-7; tentatively, D is TRBD1 (5 bases). The length of the CDR3 is 12 residues. V lost 3 bases, J lost 2 bases, and 5 bases lay in between. The germline V gene encodes CDR1 MDHEN and CDR2 SYDVKM. CDR3: CASSFRAYEQYF. The CDR3 nucleotides read TGTGCCAGCAGTTTCAGGGCCTACGAGCAGTACTTC.

The chain has TRBV7-9 and TRBJ2-5; perhaps TRBD2 as D (6 bases). CDR1 and CDR2 from the germline V gene are SEHNR and FQNEAQ (reference sequence). The CDR3 contains 13 residues. Trimming removed 6 bases from V and 4 bases from J, with 12 bases in between. CDR3 DNA: TGTGCCAGCAGTCAAAACGGGGGAGAGACCCAGTACTTC. Translating gives CASSQNGGETQYF. The complete variable domain, with remaining parts taken from reference TRBV7-9 and TRBJ2-5, reads DTGVSQNPRHKITKRGQNVTFRCDPISEHNRLYWYRQTLGQGPEFLTYFQNEAQLEKSRLLSDRFSAERPKGSFSTLEIQRTEQGDSAMYLCASSQNGGETQYFGPGTRLLVL.

The rearrangement uses TRBV28 and TRBJ2-3; no clear D gene. V lost 6 bases, J lost 4 bases, and 11 bases lay in between. This CDR3 has 13 residues. Germline V CDR1 and CDR2: MDHEN, SYDVKM. CDR3 region: CASSRFLADTQYF. The CDR3 DNA is TGTGCCAGCAGCAGGTTCCTGGCAGATACGCAGTATTTT. Based on the CDR3 plus reference TRBV28 and TRBJ2-3, the full variable domain is DVKVTQSSRYLVKRTGEKVFLECVQDMDHENMFWYRQDPGLGLRLIYFSYDVKMKEKGDIPEGYSVSREKKERFSLILESASTNQTSMYLCASSRFLADTQYFGPGTRLTVL.

The chain employs TRBV11-2 and TRBJ2-7; tentatively, D is TRBD2 (5 bases). CDR3 length: 13 amino acids. V was shortened by 1 base and J by 7 bases, with 11 bases between the two germline ends. Germline values: CDR1 SGHAT, CDR2 FQNNGV. The CDR3 is CASSLVGSGEQYF. CDR3 DNA: TGTGCCAGCAGCTTAGTAGGGTCGGGGGAGCAGTACTTC.

This clone was seen repeatedly, ten times or more. The chain has TRBV4-3 and TRBJ1-4; D remains unclear. The CDR3 runs to 13 residues. Between the trimmed V and J ends, which lost 0 bases and 7 bases, there was a span of 6 bases. From germline, CDR1 is LGHNA and CDR2 YSLEER. The CDR3 DNA reads TGCGCCAGCAGCCAAGATTACAGTGAAAAACTGTTTTTT. Its protein product is CASSQDYSEKLFF.

This clone was counted between two and nine times. CDR3 sequence reads: CAWRYPGTNYGYTF. The CDR3 DNA is TGTGCCTGGAGGTACCCAGGGACTAACTATGGCTACACCTTC. V gene TRBV30 combines with J gene TRBJ1-2; D is perhaps TRBD1 (5 bases). CDR1 is GTSNPN, CDR2 SVGIG, per germline (reference sequence). V gave up 3 bases and J gave up 0 bases, with 11 bases separating them. The CDR3 has 14 amino acids. The variable domain in full, completed from reference TRBV30 and TRBJ1-2, reads SQTIHQWPATLVQPVGSPLSLECTVEGTSNPNLYWYRQAAGRGLQLLFYSVGIGQISSEVPQNLSASRPQDRQFILSSKKLLLSDSGFYLCAWRYPGTNYGYTFGSGTRLTVV.

The V call is TRBV5-1, the J call TRBJ2-5, with TRBD1 matching over 7 bases. Germline-derived CDR1 and CDR2 are SGHRS and YFSETQ. The CDR3 totals 15 residues. The V segment lost 4 bases and the J segment 0 bases; nucleotides outside the gene matches: 6. CDR3 protein: CASSRQTGDQETQYF. CDR3 DNA sequence: TGCGCCAGCAGCAGGCAAACAGGGGACCAAGAGACCCAGTACTTC. Combining the CDR3 with reference TRBV5-1 and TRBJ2-5 gives the whole variable domain KAGVTQTPRYLIKTRGQQVTLSCSPISGHRSVSWYQQTPGQGLQFLFEYFSETQRNKGNFPGRFSGRQFSNSRSEMNVSTLELGDSALYLCASSRQTGDQETQYFGPGTRLLVL.

The V call is TRBV2, the J call TRBJ2-3; 8 bases are shared with TRBD2. The CDR3 is 15 residues long. The J segment lost 3 bases and the V segment lost 4 bases, leaving 6 bases of the junction unmatched. Germline assignment: CDR1 SNHLY and CDR2 FYNNEI. CDR3 region: CASSVFGGVTDTQYF. In DNA, the CDR3 is TGTGCCAGCAGTGTTTTCGGGGGGGTGACAGATACGCAGTATTTT.

V is TRBV5-1 and J is TRBJ2-1; 8 positions match TRBD1. V lost 8 bases, J lost 0 bases, and 4 bases stayed unmatched. The CDR3 contains 14 residues. Germline loops: CDR1 SGHRS, CDR2 YFSETQ. CDR3: CASTGGSSYNEQFF. CDR3 DNA: TGCGCCAGTACAGGGGGGAGCTCCTACAATGAGCAGTTCTTC.

This chain uses TRBV2 with TRBJ1-2, with D maybe TRBD1 (5 bases). Trimming removed 0 bases from V and 5 bases from J, with 10 bases in between. Germline assignment: CDR1 SNHLY and CDR2 FYNNEI. CDR3 length: 14 amino acids. The DNA of the CDR3 is TGTGCCAGCAGTGAAGCCCGACAGTCTTATGGCTACACCTTC. Translation gives CASSEARQSYGYTF.

The chain combines TRBV6-1 with TRBJ2-2; 9 bases fit TRBD2. Germline V lookup: CDR1 MNHNS, CDR2 SASEGT. V lost 6 bases, J lost 5 bases, and 4 bases stayed unmatched. This CDR3 contains 14 residues. The CDR3, as DNA: TGTGCCAGCAGGAGCCTAGCGGGGACCGGGGAGCTGTTTTTT. Translation: CASRSLAGTGELFF.

V usage is TRBV30 and J usage is TRBJ2-1; D ambiguous. Germline V CDR1 and CDR2: GTSNPN, SVGIG (reference sequence). V shed 3 bases and J shed 9 bases, with 6 bases lying between them. The CDR3 consists of 10 residues. The CDR3 is CAWRRVEQFF. CDR3 bases: TGTGCCTGGAGACGGGTTGAGCAGTTCTTC.

The V call is TRBV27, the J call TRBJ2-1; no firm D call. This CDR3 is built from 13 residues. Trimming cost V 3 bases and J 0 bases, with 3 bases left between them. Germline V gene lookup returns CDR1 MNHEY and CDR2 SMNVEV (reference sequence). The CDR3 is CASSFLSYNEQFF. The CDR3 DNA follows: TGTGCCAGCAGTTTCCTCTCCTACAATGAGCAGTTCTTC.

This rearrangement joins TRBV5-1 to TRBJ2-5, with 8 bases identical to TRBD1. The CDR3 has 15 amino acids. The germline V gene has CDR1 SGHRS and CDR2 YFSETQ. V lost 3 bases to trimming and J lost 4 bases; unmatched junction nucleotides: 8. The CDR3 spells CASSWAGQARETQYF. CDR3 DNA sequence: TGCGCCAGCAGCTGGGCGGGACAGGCGAGAGAGACCCAGTACTTC.

The CDR3 loop is CASSQMGGYTGELFF. The CDR3 DNA is TGCGCCAGCAGCCAAATGGGGGGGTACACCGGGGAGCTGTTTTTT. The chain combines TRBV4-1 with TRBJ2-2, with 7 bases identical to TRBD2. The CDR3 spans 15 residues. Germline V gene lookup returns CDR1 MGHRA and CDR2 YSYEKL. The J segment lost 3 bases and the V segment lost 2 bases, leaving 3 bases of the junction unmatched.

This clone was counted a few times. The V gene is TRBV30, the J gene TRBJ1-2; 11 bases agree with TRBD1. CDR1 is GTSNPN and CDR2 is SVGIG in the germline V gene (reference sequence). There are 15 residues in the CDR3. The ends lost 2 bases at V and 8 bases at J; junction bases unmatched: 10. CDR3 DNA: TGTGCCTGGAGTCCATGGACAGGGGGCGCGAAAGGCTACACCTTC. Amino acids: CAWSPWTGGAKGYTF.

J is TRBJ2-7 and V is TRBV7-9; 7 nucleotides line up with TRBD1. The germline V gene has CDR1 SEHNR and CDR2 FQNEAQ (reference sequence). The ends lost 5 bases at V and 2 bases at J; junction bases unmatched: 9. This CDR3 has 15 amino acids. In nucleotides, the CDR3 is TGTGCCAGCAGCCGACAGGGCCTCCGACCCTACGAGCAGTACTTC. Residues: CASSRQGLRPYEQYF.

The chain couples TRBV5-1 to TRBJ2-3, with no clear D. V was clipped by 4 bases and J by 1 base, with 4 bases between them. Looked up from germline, CDR1 is SGHRS and CDR2 is YFSETQ. The CDR3 extends over 12 amino acids. The CDR3 DNA follows: TGCGCCAGCAGCAGAGGCACAGATACGCAGTATTTT. It is translated as CASSRGTDTQYF.